This TCR beta chain was observed in a study of cytomegalovirus exposure and HLA in healthy donors. CDR1 is LGHNT and CDR2 is FRNRAP in the germline V gene. Trimming removed 0 bases from V and 5 bases from J; junction bases left unmatched: 9. The CDR3 totals 18 residues. This clone appeared once. Use of 60 Vbeta and 13 Jbeta primers characterized the PCR. The method was immunoSEQ multiplex PCR; TCRdb's version includes in-frame clones alone and lacks a portion of them. The sample comprises some 160,000 clones, 70% to 90% of which are singletons, and about 2.7% rests with the top ten. The sequence was collected from a man in his thirties or forties in good health and CMV-seropositive. The source material was PBMCs. V usage is TRBV12-5 and J usage is TRBJ1-6, with 8 bases that match TRBD1. The CDR3 DNA reads as TGTGCTAGTGGTTTGGTAGGGGCAGGGGGCAGAGATAATTCACCCCTCCACTTT. This sequence encodes CASGLVGAGGRDNSPLHF. Drawing the rest from reference TRBV12-5 and TRBJ1-6, the complete variable domain is DARVTQTPRHKVTEMGQEVTMRCQPILGHNTVFWYRQTMMQGLELLAYFRNRAPLDDSGMPKDRFSAEMPDATLATLKIQPSEPRDSAVYFCASGLVGAGGRDNSPLHFGNGTRLTVT.